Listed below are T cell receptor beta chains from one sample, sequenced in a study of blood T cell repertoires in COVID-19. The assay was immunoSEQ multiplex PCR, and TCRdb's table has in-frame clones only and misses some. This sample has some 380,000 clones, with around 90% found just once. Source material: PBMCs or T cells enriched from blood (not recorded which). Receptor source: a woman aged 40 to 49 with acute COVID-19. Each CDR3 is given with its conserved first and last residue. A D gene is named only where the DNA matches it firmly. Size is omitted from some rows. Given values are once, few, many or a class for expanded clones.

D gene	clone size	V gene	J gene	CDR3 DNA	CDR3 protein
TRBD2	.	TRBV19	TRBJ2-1	TGTGCCAGTACCCAATACGGTAGCGGGGGGGCGAATGAGCAGTTCTTC	CASTQYGSGGANEQFF
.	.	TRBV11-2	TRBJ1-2	TGTGCCAGCAGCTTAAGTGACAGGAGCTATGGCTACACCTTC	CASSLSDRSYGYTF
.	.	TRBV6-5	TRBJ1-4	TGTGCCAGCAGGGGGGACGGAGGGGTGAATGAAAAACTGTTTTTT	CASRGDGGVNEKLFF
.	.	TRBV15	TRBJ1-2	TGTGCCACCAGCCCAGGGGATTTCGACTATGGCTACACCTTC	CATSPGDFDYGYTF
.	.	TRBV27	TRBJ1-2	TGTGCCAGCAGTTTCGGTTTTTACTATGGCTACACCTTC	CASSFGFYYGYTF
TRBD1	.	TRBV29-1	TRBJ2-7	TGCAGCGCCTTCACCGGGACAGACTACGAGCAGTACTTC	CSAFTGTDYEQYF
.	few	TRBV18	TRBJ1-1	TGTGCCAGCTCACCACCCCCAGGGAGGGGCACTGAAGCTTTCTTT	CASSPPPGRGTEAFF
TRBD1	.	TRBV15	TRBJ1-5	TGTGCCACCAGCAGAGACAGCAGGGGGCTTGATCAGCCCCAGCATTTT	CATSRDSRGLDQPQHF
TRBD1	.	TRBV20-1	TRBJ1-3	TGCAGTGCTAGTGACAGGGGTGAAAACACCATATATTTT	CSASDRGENTIYF
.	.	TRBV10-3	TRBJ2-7	TGTGCCATCAGTGACGGGGCCGGGAGAAATTACGAGCAGTACTTC	CAISDGAGRNYEQYF
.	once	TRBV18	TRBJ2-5	TGTGCCAGCTCACCATTGCAAGGGGGAAAAGAGACCCAGTACTTC	CASSPLQGGKETQYF
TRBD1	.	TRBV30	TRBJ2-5	TGTGCCTGGAGCGAAACCCGACAGGGTCAAGAGACCCAGTACTTC	CAWSETRQGQETQYF
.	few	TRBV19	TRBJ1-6	TGTGCCAGTATTGGGCCAGCAAATTCACCCCTCCACTTT	CASIGPANSPLHF
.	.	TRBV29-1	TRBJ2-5	TGCAGCGTTGTAAGGGGAGGAGAGACCCAGTACTTC	CSVVRGGETQYF
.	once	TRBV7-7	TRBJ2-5	TGTGCCAGCAGCTTAGGGACTACGTACCAAGAGACCCAGTACTTC	CASSLGTTYQETQYF
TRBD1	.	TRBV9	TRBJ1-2	TGTGCCAGCAGTCCGGGACAGGGGTCGCTTGGCTATGGCTACACCTTC	CASSPGQGSLGYGYTF
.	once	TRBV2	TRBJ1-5	TGTGGCTCGCTCAGGGATAGCAATCAGCCCCAGCATTTT	CGSLRDSNQPQHF
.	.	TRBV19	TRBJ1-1	TGTGCCAGTAGTTGGACAGCGGTAAACACTGAAGCTTTCTTT	CASSWTAVNTEAFF
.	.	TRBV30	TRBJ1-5	TGTGCCTGGAGGGGGGCCAGCAATCAGCCCCAGCATTTT	CAWRGASNQPQHF
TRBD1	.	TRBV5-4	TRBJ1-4	TGTGCCAGCAGCTTCTCACGGGACAGGAATGAAAAACTGTTTTTT	CASSFSRDRNEKLFF
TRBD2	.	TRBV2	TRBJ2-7	TGTGCCAGCAAGAAAGAGCGGGGGTCTAGCTCCTACGAGCAGTACTTC	CASKKERGSSSYEQYF
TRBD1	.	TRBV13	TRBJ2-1	TGTGCCAGCAGCATTTGGACAGGGGGAGCTGGCAATGAGCAGTTCTTC	CASSIWTGGAGNEQFF
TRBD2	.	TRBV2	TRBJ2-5	TGTGCCAGCAGTGCGGGCGGGGGGCCTAATAGGTACCAAGAGACCCAGTACTTC	CASSAGGGPNRYQETQYF
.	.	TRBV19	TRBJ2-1	TGTGCCAGTAGTGTCGTCGCTAGGTATGAGCAGTTCTTC	CASSVVARYEQFF
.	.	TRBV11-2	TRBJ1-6	TGTGCCAGCAGCCTAACTAATTCACCCCTCCACTTT	CASSLTNSPLHF